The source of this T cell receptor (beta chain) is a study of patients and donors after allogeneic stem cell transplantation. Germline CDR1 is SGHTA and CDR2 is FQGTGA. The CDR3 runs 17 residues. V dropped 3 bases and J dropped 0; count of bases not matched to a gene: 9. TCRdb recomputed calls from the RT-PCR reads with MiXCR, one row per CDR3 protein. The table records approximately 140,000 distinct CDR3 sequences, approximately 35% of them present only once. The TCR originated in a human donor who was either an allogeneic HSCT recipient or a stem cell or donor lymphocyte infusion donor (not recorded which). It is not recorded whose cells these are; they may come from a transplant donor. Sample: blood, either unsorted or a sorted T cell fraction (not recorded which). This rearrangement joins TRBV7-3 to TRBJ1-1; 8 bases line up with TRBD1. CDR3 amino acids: CASSFSPGGFMNTEAFF. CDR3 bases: TGTGCCAGCAGCTTTTCCCCAGGGGGCTTTATGAACACTGAAGCTTTCTTT.